This TCR beta chain was captured by sequencing in a study of beta chain features in type 1 diabetes. V lost 2 bases and J lost 7, with 13 bases in between. The CDR3 length is 14 residues. Germline loops: CDR1 SGHRS, CDR2 YFSETQ. Donors contributed one heparinised blood draw apiece, averaging approximately 100 mL. Researchers reported sorting CD4+ naive, central memory, regulatory and stem cell-like memory cells via CD45RO/CCR7/CD25/CD127/CD95/CD27. Findings and caveats of the study: Shorter TCRB CDR3s, moderately but significantly so, were found in Type 1 diabetes patients in all four CD4+ subsets. PCR, the amplification step, might favor shorter templates, equally in patients and controls. Small HLA sub-analyses could not settle whether HLA shapes TCRB rearrangement.

The study reverse transcribed the entire isolated RNA, so it sequenced expressed TCRB transcripts. The assay was immunoSEQ multiplex PCR, and TCRdb's table has in-frame clones only and misses some. The sample includes about 150,000 clones, 10% of them seen just once. This clone was seen only a few times. Antigen specificity is unknown. This sequence joins TRBV5-1 and TRBJ1-5, with D maybe TRBD1 (6 bases). Sequencing input: central memory CD4+ T cells from blood. This clonotype was sampled from a man younger than 40 with type 1 diabetes. CDR3 in amino acids: CASSFSGDRQPQHF. CDR3 nucleotide sequence: TGCGCCAGCAGCTTTTCAGGGGATAGACAGCCCCAGCATTTT.